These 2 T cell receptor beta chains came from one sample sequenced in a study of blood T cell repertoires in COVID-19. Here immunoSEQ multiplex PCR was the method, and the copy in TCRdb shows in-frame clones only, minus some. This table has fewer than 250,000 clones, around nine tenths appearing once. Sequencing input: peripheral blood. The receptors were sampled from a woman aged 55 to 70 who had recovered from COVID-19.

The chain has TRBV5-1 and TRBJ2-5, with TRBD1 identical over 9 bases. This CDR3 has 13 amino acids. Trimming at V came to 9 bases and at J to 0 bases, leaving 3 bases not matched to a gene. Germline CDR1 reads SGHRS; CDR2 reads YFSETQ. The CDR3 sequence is CATGQGYQETQYF. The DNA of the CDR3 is TGCGCCACCGGACAGGGGTACCAAGAGACCCAGTACTTC. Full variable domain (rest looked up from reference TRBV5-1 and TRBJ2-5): KAGVTQTPRYLIKTRGQQVTLSCSPISGHRSVSWYQQTPGQGLQFLFEYFSETQRNKGNFPGRFSGRQFSNSRSEMNVSTLELGDSALYLCATGQGYQETQYFGPGTRLLVL.

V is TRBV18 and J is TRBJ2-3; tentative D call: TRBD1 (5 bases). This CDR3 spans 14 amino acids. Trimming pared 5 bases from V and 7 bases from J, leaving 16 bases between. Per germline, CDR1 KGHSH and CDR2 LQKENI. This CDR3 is CASSAFARDNTQYF. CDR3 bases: TGTGCCAGCTCAGCCTTTGCCAGGGATAATACGCAGTATTTT. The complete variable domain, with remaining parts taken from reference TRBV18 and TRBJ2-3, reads NAGVMQNPRHLVRRRGQEARLRCSPMKGHSHVYWYRQLPEEGLKFMVYLQKENIIDESGMPKERFSAEFPKEGPSILRIQQVVRGDSAAYFCASSAFARDNTQYFGPGTRLTVL.